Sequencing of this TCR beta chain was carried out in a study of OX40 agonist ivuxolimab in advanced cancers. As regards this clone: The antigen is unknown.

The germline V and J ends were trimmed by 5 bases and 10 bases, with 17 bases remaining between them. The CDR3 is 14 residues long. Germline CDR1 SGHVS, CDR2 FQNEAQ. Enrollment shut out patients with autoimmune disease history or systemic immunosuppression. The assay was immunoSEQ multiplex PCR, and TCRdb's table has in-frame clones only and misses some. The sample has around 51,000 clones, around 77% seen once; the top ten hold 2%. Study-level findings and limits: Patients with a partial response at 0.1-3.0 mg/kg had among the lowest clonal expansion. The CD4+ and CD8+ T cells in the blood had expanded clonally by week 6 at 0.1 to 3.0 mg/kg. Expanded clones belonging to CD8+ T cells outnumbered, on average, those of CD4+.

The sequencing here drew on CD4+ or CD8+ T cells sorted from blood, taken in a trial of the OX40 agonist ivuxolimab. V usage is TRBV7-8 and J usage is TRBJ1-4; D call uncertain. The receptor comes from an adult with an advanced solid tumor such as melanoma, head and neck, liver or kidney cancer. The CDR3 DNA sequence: TGTGCCAGCAGCCCCTTGGACCTGCGGGGAAAACTGTTTTTT. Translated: CASSPLDLRGKLFF.